The rows below give T cell receptor beta chains drawn from one sample of a study of T cell responses to AZD1222 COVID-19 vaccine. The data were produced by immunoSEQ multiplex PCR, yet TCRdb's version contains in-frame clones alone and is incomplete. The sample shows roughly 100,000 clones, around 90% of them seen only once. The sample was peripheral blood, taken on day 0 of AZD1222 vaccination. The receptors derive from an adult in good health. CDR3s include the opening cysteine and the closing phenylalanine or tryptophan. The order of the fields is CDR3 protein, CDR3 DNA, clone size, D gene, J gene, V gene. D genes are given only for firm matches. Where a row states a size, it is once, few, many or the class of an expanded clone; other rows omit it.

CASSTGTTRGYGYTF TGTGCCAGCAGTACCGGGACAACTAGGGGGTATGGCTACACCTTC NA NA TRBJ1-2 TRBV3-1/TRBV3-2
CAISVNRGREAFF TGTGCCATCAGTGTAAACAGGGGGCGCGAAGCTTTCTTT NA TRBD1 TRBJ1-1 TRBV10-3
CASSPVGEDSPLHF TGTGCCAGCTCACCAGTGGGGGAGGATTCACCCCTCCACTTT NA NA TRBJ1-6 TRBV18
CASRILAGDYNEQFF TGTGCCAGCAGGATCCTAGCGGGAGATTACAATGAGCAGTTCTTC NA TRBD2 TRBJ2-1 TRBV7-8
CASRKTVLQPQHF TGTGCCAGCAGGAAGACTGTGCTTCAGCCCCAGCATTTT NA NA TRBJ1-5 TRBV6-5
CATSRADSLTNYGYTF TGTGCCACCAGCAGAGCTGACAGCCTAACTAACTATGGCTACACCTTC NA NA TRBJ1-2 TRBV15
CATSRGGGSGPDTQYF TGTGCCACCAGCAGAGGTGGCGGTTCCGGGCCAGATACGCAGTATTTT NA NA TRBJ2-3 TRBV15
CASSSGQGYNEQFF TGCGCCAGCAGCTCGGGACAGGGGTACAATGAGCAGTTCTTC NA TRBD1 TRBJ2-1 TRBV5-1
CASSSGTANEKLFF TGCGCCAGCAGTTCAGGGACGGCTAATGAAAAACTGTTTTTT once NA TRBJ1-4 TRBV10-1
CASSIRVGEAFF TGTGCCAGTAGTATAAGGGTCGGTGAAGCTTTCTTT NA NA TRBJ1-1 TRBV19
CASSPPGNTEAFF TGTGCCAGCAGCCCACCTGGGAACACTGAAGCTTTCTTT NA NA TRBJ1-1 TRBV9
CASSPSGAYEQYF TGTGCCAGCAGCCCGAGTGGGGCCTACGAGCAGTACTTC NA NA TRBJ2-7 TRBV11-1
CASSRSPARISEQYF TGTGCCAGCAGCCGGTCTCCCGCTAGAATCTCCGAGCAGTACTTC NA NA TRBJ2-7 TRBV6-5
CASSPGSGDAYEQYF TGTGCCAGCTCACCAGGCAGTGGGGACGCCTACGAGCAGTACTTC NA NA TRBJ2-7 TRBV18
CASSTRTSGRDEQYF TGTGCCAGCAGCACCAGGACTAGCGGGAGGGACGAGCAGTACTTC NA TRBD2 TRBJ2-7 TRBV11-2
CASSFREVLAGGGAYNEQFF TGTGCCAGCAGTTTCAGAGAGGTTCTAGCGGGAGGTGGGGCCTACAATGAGCAGTTCTTC NA TRBD2 TRBJ2-1 TRBV27
CASSLQGARQPQHF TGTGCCAGCAGCCTACAGGGGGCCAGGCAGCCCCAGCATTTT NA TRBD1 TRBJ1-5 TRBV7-8
CASSPDREYEQYF TGTGCCAGCTCTCCGGACAGGGAATACGAGCAGTACTTC NA TRBD1 TRBJ2-7 TRBV18
CASSRDNRAEKLFF TGTGCCAGCAGCCGGGACAACCGGGCAGAAAAACTGTTTTTT NA NA TRBJ1-4 TRBV3-1/TRBV3-2
CASSFQAGVWEQYF TGTGCCAGTAGTTTTCAAGCGGGAGTCTGGGAGCAGTACTTC NA TRBD2 TRBJ2-7 TRBV19
CATSDFSRELFF TGTGCCACCAGTGACTTTAGTCGGGAGCTGTTTTTT NA NA TRBJ2-2 TRBV24-1
CASRVSLSGNTIYF TGTGCCAGCAGGGTGTCTCTCTCTGGAAACACCATATATTTT few NA TRBJ1-3 TRBV27
CASSVDVNYGYTF TGTGCCAGCAGCGTAGACGTAAACTATGGCTACACCTTC NA NA TRBJ1-2 TRBV9
CASSPGYITYNEQFF TGCGCCAGCAGCCCCGGGTACATTACCTACAATGAGCAGTTCTTC NA NA TRBJ2-1 TRBV5-1
CASSYSWGGTIIEEQYF TGTGCCAGTAGCTATTCTTGGGGGGGGACGATTATTGAAGAGCAGTACTTC NA TRBD2 TRBJ2-7 TRBV19
CASSPRVAGELFF TGTGCCAGCAGCCCGCGAGTGGCCGGGGAGCTGTTTTTT NA NA TRBJ2-2 TRBV7-3
CASSGRWNGNEQFF TGTGCCAGCAGCGGTAGGTGGAACGGCAATGAGCAGTTCTTC few NA TRBJ2-1 TRBV2
CATSDLNQPQHF TGTGCCACCAGTGATTTGAATCAGCCCCAGCATTTT NA NA TRBJ1-5 TRBV24-1
CASSSAGIEQYF TGTGCCAGCAGTTCCGCAGGGATCGAGCAGTACTTC NA NA TRBJ2-7 TRBV6-6
CATSEAGKTGELFF TGTGCCACCAGTGAGGCAGGGAAGACCGGGGAGCTGTTTTTT NA NA TRBJ2-2 TRBV24-1
CASSPQAGGTDTQYF TGCGCCAGCAGCCCTCAGGCTGGGGGTACAGATACGCAGTATTTT NA NA TRBJ2-3 TRBV4-1
CASSQLPSDFENTEAFF TGTGCCAGCAGCCAACTACCCTCGGACTTCGAGAACACTGAAGCTTTCTTT once NA TRBJ1-1 TRBV4-2
CASSRKVGGSYEQYF TGTGCCAGCAGTCGTAAAGTAGGTGGCTCCTACGAGCAGTACTTC NA NA TRBJ2-7 TRBV6-2/TRBV6-3
CASSRDRDGDSPLHF TGTGCCAGCAGCCGAGACAGGGATGGGGATTCACCCCTCCACTTT NA TRBD1 TRBJ1-6 TRBV7-8
CASSLAGGTSKETQYF TGCGCCAGCAGCTTGGCCGGCGGGACTAGTAAAGAGACCCAGTACTTC NA TRBD2 TRBJ2-5 TRBV5-1
CASSQVSTGEQYF TGCGCCAGCAGCCAGGTTTCGACGGGTGAGCAGTACTTC once NA TRBJ2-7 TRBV4-1
CASSVVAGGLNEQFF TGTGCCAGCAGCGTAGTAGCGGGAGGGCTGAATGAGCAGTTCTTC NA TRBD2 TRBJ2-1 TRBV9
CATSATTGGSRSSYNEQFF TGTGCCACCAGTGCCACTACAGGGGGGTCCAGGAGCTCCTACAATGAGCAGTTCTTC NA TRBD1 TRBJ2-1 TRBV24-1
CASRNTGGAAYEQYF TGCGCCAGCAGAAATACAGGGGGAGCAGCCTACGAGCAGTACTTC NA TRBD1 TRBJ2-7 TRBV10-2
CASSMPRRADTQYF TGTGCCAGTAGTATGCCCCGCCGGGCAGATACGCAGTATTTT NA NA TRBJ2-3 TRBV19
CASSSDPGRASAQYF TGTGCCAGCAGCTCCGACCCAGGGAGGGCCTCGGCCCAGTACTTC NA TRBD2 TRBJ2-5 TRBV7-2
CASSSTASGSKTQYF TGTGCCAGCAGCTCTACGGCTAGCGGGAGTAAGACCCAGTACTTC medium-sized TRBD2 TRBJ2-5 TRBV9
CSVSGTSSLRGEQYF TGCAGCGTCTCCGGGACAAGCAGTCTACGAGGCGAGCAGTACTTC NA NA TRBJ2-7 TRBV29-1
CASSPPRTGVIQETQYF TGTGCCAGCTCACCCCCGCGGACAGGGGTGATTCAAGAGACCCAGTACTTC NA TRBD1 TRBJ2-5 TRBV18
CASSQFKRTVSSGANVLTF TGTGCCAGCAGCCAGTTTAAACGGACCGTTAGCTCTGGGGCCAACGTCCTGACTTTC NA NA TRBJ2-6 TRBV14
CASSSDRGYTGELFF TGTGCCAGCAGTTCGGACAGGGGGTACACCGGGGAGCTGTTTTTT NA TRBD1 TRBJ2-2 TRBV6-5
CASSPDGGAGRQPQHF TGTGCCAGCAGCCCGGACGGAGGGGCTGGCCGGCAGCCCCAGCATTTT NA NA TRBJ1-5 TRBV7-3
CASSYHRGNEQYF TGTGCCAGCAGTTACCACAGGGGCAACGAGCAGTACTTC NA TRBD1 TRBJ2-7 TRBV6-5
CASSPGGAGEAFF TGTGCCAGCTCCCCGGGGGGCGCGGGTGAAGCTTTCTTT once NA TRBJ1-1 TRBV18
CASSPSSGRAGSYNEQFF TGTGCCAGTAGTCCATCTAGCGGGAGGGCCGGCTCCTACAATGAGCAGTTCTTC NA TRBD2 TRBJ2-1 TRBV19
CASSLRTGVITDTQYF TGTGCCAGCAGCTTAAGGACGGGAGTTATCACAGATACGCAGTATTTT NA NA TRBJ2-3 TRBV5-4